The 9 T cell receptor beta chains below were found in one sample sequenced in a study of neurological immune-mediated disorders. One entry per CDR3 protein, called by TCRdb with MiXCR from the 5' RACE reads. This sample has more than 55,000 distinct CDR3 sequences; about 8.9% occur once, and the top ten carry around 13%. Time point specified: longitudinal time-point 2. The sample comprised PBMCs. The receptors come from a man aged 25-45 years in good health.

The table lists this clonotype with many counts. This chain uses TRBV5-1 with TRBJ2-7; 13 nucleotides line up with TRBD2. In germline, CDR1 is SGHRS, CDR2 YFSETQ. The CDR3 is made up of 17 amino acids. Germline trimming cut 0 bases from V and 4 bases from J; bases unmatched to any gene: 7. The CDR3 spells CASSLEGWTSGSYEQYF. The CDR3 region has the DNA TGCGCCAGCAGCTTGGAAGGTTGGACTAGCGGGAGTTACGAGCAGTACTTC.

The sample holds many counts of this clonotype. The genes are TRBV5-1 and TRBJ2-3, with D possibly being TRBD1 (5 bases). The germline CDR1 and CDR2 sequences are SGHRS and YFSETQ. CDR3 length: 15 amino acids. The V and J ends lost 1 base and 0 bases respectively, with 9 bases between them. For the CDR3, the DNA is TGCGCCAGCAGCTTGCGCCCAGGGAGCACAGATACGCAGTATTTT. The encoded protein is CASSLRPGSTDTQYF.

As regards this clonotype: A read error may produce the germline difference seen at one junction end. This chain uses TRBV28 with TRBJ2-3; unclear D gene. Germline V gene data show CDR1 as MDHEN and CDR2 as SYDVKM. The CDR3 is 16 residues long. The CDR3 region has the DNA TGTGCCAACAGTTTATACCAGGTTTCGGGCACAGATACGCAGTATTTT. It is translated as CANSLYQVSGTDTQYF. Looking up the rest from reference TRBV28 and TRBJ2-3 gives the full variable domain: DVKVTQSSRYLVKRTGEKVFLECVQDMDHENMFWYRQDPGLGLRLIYFSYDVKMKEKGDIPEGYSVSREKKERFSLILESASTNQTSMYLCANSLYQVSGTDTQYFGPGTRLTVL.

This clonotype occurred many times. The chain recombines TRBV5-1 with TRBJ2-1; 12 nucleotides line up with TRBD2. The V gene end was trimmed by 4 bases and the J gene end by 0 bases; junction bases not matched to a gene: 5. CDR1 is SGHRS, CDR2 YFSETQ, per germline. This CDR3 is 17 amino acids long. Here the CDR3 DNA reads TGCGCCAGCAGCACCCGGACTAGCGGGGCCTCCTACAATGAGCAGTTCTTC. It codes for CASSTRTSGASYNEQFF.

This clonotype was seen many times. The gene calls are TRBV5-5 and TRBJ2-7; 8 positions match TRBD1. Trimming took 5 bases from V and 4 from J; bases not matched to a gene: 11. In germline, CDR1 is SGHKS, CDR2 YYEKEE (reference sequence). There are 15 residues in the CDR3. CDR3 residues: CASSQSAGGLYEQYF. Written as DNA, the CDR3 is TGTGCCAGCAGTCAATCGGCAGGGGGCTTGTACGAGCAGTACTTC.

The chain is built from TRBV5-1 and TRBJ2-4; 9 bases agree with TRBD2. V dropped 4 bases and J dropped 9; count of bases not matched to a gene: 11. The CDR3 loop spans 15 amino acids. The germline V gene has CDR1 SGHRS and CDR2 YFSETQ. The CDR3 is CASSPREGAYGIQYF. The DNA for the CDR3 is TGCGCCAGCAGCCCGCGGGAGGGGGCTTATGGCATTCAGTACTTC.

The CDR3 region has the DNA TGTGCCACCAGCAGCCAGGGCTTAAACACCGGGGAGCTGTTTTTT. It codes for CATSSQGLNTGELFF. This chain connects TRBV15 to TRBJ2-2; weak D call: TRBD1 (5 bases). V shed 3 bases and J shed 2 bases, with 10 bases lying between them. Germline V gene sequence: CDR1 LNHNV, CDR2 YYDKDF (reference sequence). There are 15 residues in the CDR3.

The rearrangement links TRBV20-1 to TRBJ2-7; 10 positions match TRBD2. Germline V gene lookup returns CDR1 DFQATT and CDR2 SNEGSKA (reference sequence). The length of the CDR3 is 13 residues. Trimming took 6 bases from V and 5 from J; bases not matched to a gene: 7. CDR3 region: CSAPGLAGDEQYF. The DNA for the CDR3 is TGCAGTGCGCCCGGTCTAGCGGGAGACGAGCAGTACTTC.

This clonotype was recorded at least ten times. This sequence joins TRBV6-1 and TRBJ1-5, with 8 bases matching TRBD1. The CDR3 runs 15 residues. V lost 4 bases, J lost 4 bases, and 6 bases stayed unmatched. From germline, CDR1 is MNHNS and CDR2 SASEGT. Written as DNA, the CDR3 is TGTGCCAGCAGTGTAGATACAGGGGGAAATCAGCCCCAGCATTTT. Protein sequence: CASSVDTGGNQPQHF.